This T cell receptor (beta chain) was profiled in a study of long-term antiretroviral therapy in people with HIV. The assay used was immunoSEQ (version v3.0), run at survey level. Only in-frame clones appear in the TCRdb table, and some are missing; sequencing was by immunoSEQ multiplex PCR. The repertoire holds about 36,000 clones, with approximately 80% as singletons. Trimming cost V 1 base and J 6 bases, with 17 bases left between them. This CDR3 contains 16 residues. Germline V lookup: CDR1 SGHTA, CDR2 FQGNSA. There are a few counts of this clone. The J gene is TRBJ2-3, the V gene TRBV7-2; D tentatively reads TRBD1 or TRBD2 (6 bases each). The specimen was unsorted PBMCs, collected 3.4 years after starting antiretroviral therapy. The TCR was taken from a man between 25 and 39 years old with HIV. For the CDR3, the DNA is TGTGCCAGCAGCTTAGGCGGTAGGGGGGTTGGGGATACGCAGTATTTT. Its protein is CASSLGGRGVGDTQYF.